The 32 T cell receptor beta chains below were found in one sample sequenced in a study of T cells after yellow fever vaccination. TCRdb ran MiXCR on the 5' RACE reads and lists one entry per CDR3 protein. The repertoire holds approximately 74,000 distinct CDR3 sequences, with 5.9% as singletons. Source: CD4+ T cells sorted from PBMCs, taken around 16 days after the first yellow fever vaccination. These receptors were taken from a man between 18 and 29 years old who received the YFV17D yellow fever vaccine.

This clonotype has at least ten counts. V is TRBV7-2 and J is TRBJ2-2; TRBD2 matches 14 bases. The junction had 4 bases not matched to a gene; V was cut back by 1 base and J by 9 bases. The length of the CDR3 is 16 residues. Germline V lookup: CDR1 SGHTA, CDR2 FQGNSA. CDR3 residues: CASSLDGTSGGRELFF. In nucleotides, the CDR3 is TGTGCCAGCAGCTTAGATGGGACTAGCGGGGGAAGGGAGCTGTTTTTT.

This clonotype was detected ten times or more. The chain couples TRBV6-5 to TRBJ2-1, with TRBD1 identical over 8 bases. This CDR3 has 14 amino acids. CDR1 and CDR2 (germline): MNHEY, SVGAGI. Trimming cost V 7 bases and J 4 bases; bases outside gene matches: 6. The CDR3 loop reads CASNRDRRYNEQFF. CDR3 sequence (DNA): TGTGCCAGCAACCGGGACAGGAGATACAATGAGCAGTTCTTC.

This clonotype was picked up many times. The chain is built from TRBV5-1 and TRBJ2-6; D not resolved. CDR3 size: 16 residues. The germline gives CDR1 SGHRS, CDR2 YFSETQ. V dropped 7 bases and J dropped 0 bases, with 14 bases sitting between them. The CDR3 is CASRERESSGANVLTF. CDR3 in DNA: TGCGCCAGCCGAGAGCGAGAGAGCTCTGGGGCCAACGTCCTGACTTTC.

This clonotype was counted at least ten times. The rearrangement joins TRBV2 to TRBJ1-5; D is uncertain. Germline loops: CDR1 SNHLY, CDR2 FYNNEI. The CDR3 spans 14 residues. The germline V and J ends were trimmed by 3 bases and 5 bases, with 11 bases remaining between them. The CDR3 spells CASSEGWGDQPQHF. DNA of the CDR3: TGTGCCAGCAGTGAGGGTTGGGGTGATCAGCCCCAGCATTTT.

The sample holds many counts of this clonotype. The gene calls are TRBV5-4 and TRBJ2-3, with TRBD1 identical over 12 bases. CDR3 length: 15 amino acids. Germline V gene lookup returns CDR1 SGHNT and CDR2 YYREEE (reference sequence). Losses at the gene ends were 9 bases for V and 2 bases for J; bases not matched to a gene: 7. Here the CDR3 reads CATMGQGAHTDTQYF. DNA of the CDR3: TGTGCCACCATGGGACAGGGGGCCCACACAGATACGCAGTATTTT.

This clonotype has a count of ten or more. The rearrangement links TRBV15 to TRBJ1-2; unclear D gene. Germline V gene sequence: CDR1 LNHNV, CDR2 YYDKDF (reference sequence). Trimming left V 4 bases short and J 4 bases short, with 10 bases between. The CDR3 loop spans 13 amino acids. The CDR3 loop reads CATSNGNGYGYTF. The CDR3 coding sequence is TGTGCCACCAGCAACGGGAACGGCTATGGCTACACCTTC.

This clonotype was observed at least ten times. The gene calls are TRBV7-8 and TRBJ2-3; the match to TRBD2 covers 8 bases. The CDR3 sequence is 16 residues long. The germline V gene encodes CDR1 SGHVS and CDR2 FQNEAQ. V trimming: 1 base; J trimming: 4 bases; junction bases outside the gene matches: 7. CDR3 nucleotide sequence: TGTGCCAGCAGCTTAGTTGGGACTAGAGTCGCAGATACGCAGTATTTT. It yields the protein CASSLVGTRVADTQYF.

This clonotype was detected ten times or more. The chain couples TRBV30 to TRBJ1-4; no clear D. The CDR3 has 11 amino acids. With 5 bases removed from V and 5 bases from J, the gap between germline ends came to 6 bases. The germline V gene has CDR1 GTSNPN and CDR2 SVGIG (reference sequence). In DNA form, the CDR3 reads TGTGCCTGGGGGAAAAATGAAAAACTGTTTTTT. This sequence encodes CAWGKNEKLFF.

This clonotype was counted many times. The rearrangement links TRBV5-1 to TRBJ1-3; D gene unclear. V gave up 4 bases and J gave up 8 bases, with 10 bases separating them. Germline CDR1 SGHRS, CDR2 YFSETQ. CDR3 size: 12 residues. The CDR3: CASSPGWDTIYF. In DNA, the CDR3 is TGCGCCAGCAGCCCCGGCTGGGACACCATATATTTT.

This clonotype was observed at least ten times. The chain has TRBV20-1 and TRBJ1-5; 8 bases fit TRBD1. The CDR3 loop spans 13 amino acids. Germline V gene data show CDR1 as DFQATT and CDR2 as SNEGSKA (reference sequence). V lost 6 bases and J lost 8; bases outside the gene matches: 9. The DNA of the CDR3 is TGCAGTGCCGCCCGACAGGGGAAGGAGCCCCAGCATTTT. Amino acids: CSAARQGKEPQHF.

This clonotype was counted only a few times. The chain links TRBV5-6 to TRBJ1-2, with 8 positions matching TRBD1. In germline, CDR1 is SGHDT, CDR2 YYEEEE. CDR3 length: 16 residues. V lost 3 bases to trimming and J lost 4 bases; unmatched junction nucleotides: 11. The CDR3 DNA reads TGTGCCAGCAGCTCGGTGACAGGGGTGTCCATCTATGGCTACACCTTC. This gives the protein CASSSVTGVSIYGYTF.

This clonotype was counted ten times or more. CDR3 nucleotide sequence: TGTGCCAGCAGTTTCTGGGATTGGCGTGGCTACACCTTC. Its translation is CASSFWDWRGYTF. The chain uses TRBV12-3 or TRBV12-4 and TRBJ1-2; D is undetermined. This CDR3 contains 13 residues. V gave up 3 bases and J gave up 7 bases, with 12 bases separating them.

This clonotype appeared many times. The chain couples TRBV7-2 to TRBJ2-5, with a possible D match to TRBD1 (5 bases). The CDR3 has 14 amino acids. The germline V and J ends were trimmed by 2 bases and 3 bases, with 10 bases remaining between them. Germline V lookup: CDR1 SGHTA, CDR2 FQGNSA. CDR3 amino acids: CASSLWGLEETQYF. Here the CDR3 DNA reads TGTGCCAGCAGCTTATGGGGCCTGGAAGAGACCCAGTACTTC.

About this clonotype itself: A much larger clone lies a single base off, so this may be a read error. The chain employs TRBV7-8 and TRBJ2-1; no clear D. The CDR3 is made up of 12 amino acids. The germline V gene has CDR1 SGHVS and CDR2 FQNEAQ. V lost 10 bases and J lost 5, with 12 bases in between. DNA of the CDR3: TGTGCCACCCAGCCCTGGAACAATGAGCAGTTCTTC. As protein: CATQPWNNEQFF.

Many counts were recorded for this clonotype. This chain connects TRBV5-1 to TRBJ2-1; TRBD1 is a possible D gene (6 bases). This CDR3 region has 12 residues. Looked up from germline, CDR1 is SGHRS and CDR2 is YFSETQ. Trimming cost V 2 bases and J 7 bases, with 7 bases left between them. Here the CDR3 DNA reads TGCGCCAGCAGCTTCCAGGGGAATGAGCAGTTCTTC. Encoded protein: CASSFQGNEQFF.

This clonotype was counted ten times or more. This chain joins TRBV4-3 and TRBJ1-2; a weak D match, TRBD1 (6 bases). Germline-derived CDR1 and CDR2 are LGHNA and YSLEER. The CDR3 extends over 15 amino acids. V lost 4 bases, J lost 4 bases, and 16 bases lay in between. The CDR3 DNA reads TGCGCCAGCAGCCCCGCCCCCGGGACAAGCTATGGCTACACCTTC. Amino acids: CASSPAPGTSYGYTF.

This clonotype was counted ten times or more. The chain couples TRBV12-5 to TRBJ1-2; D remains unclear. V lost 2 bases, J lost 2 bases, and 6 bases lay in between. The CDR3 consists of 13 residues. Germline V gene lookup returns CDR1 LGHNT and CDR2 FRNRAP. The CDR3 DNA reads TGTGCTAGTGGTTTGAACGAAAACTATGGCTACACCTTC. Protein: CASGLNENYGYTF.

This clonotype was observed at least ten times. This chain links TRBV11-2 with TRBJ2-2; 10 bases are shared with TRBD2. After removal of 0 bases from V and 5 bases from J, the junction contained 6 bases not matched to a gene. The CDR3 length is 17 residues. Per germline, CDR1 SGHAT and CDR2 FQNNGV. In DNA, the CDR3 is TGTGCCAGCAGCTTAGACCAGCGGGGGGGCCAAACCGGGGAGCTGTTTTTT. As protein: CASSLDQRGGQTGELFF.

In its sample, this clonotype is medium-sized (0.01 to 0.1%). This sequence joins TRBV5-1 and TRBJ1-1; D unclear. CDR1 and CDR2 (germline): SGHRS, YFSETQ. V was cut by 5 bases and J by 1 base, with 12 bases left in between. The CDR3 contains 14 residues. The DNA of the CDR3 is TGCGCCAGCAGGCTTGGTGGGGAGAACACTGAAGCTTTCTTT. The encoded protein is CASRLGGENTEAFF.

As regards this clonotype: This may stem from a read error, because a much larger clone lies one nucleotide away. The chain uses TRBV18 and TRBJ2-1; 11 positions agree with TRBD1. V dropped 6 bases and J dropped 3; count of bases not matched to a gene: 7. CDR1 and CDR2 from the germline V gene are KGHSH and LQKENI. The CDR3 length is 16 residues. In nucleotides, the CDR3 is TGTGCCAGCTCCTCAGGACAGGGGGCGAGCTACAATGAGCAGTTCTTC. This sequence encodes CASSSGQGASYNEQFF. Based on the CDR3 plus reference TRBV18 and TRBJ2-1, the full variable domain is NAGVMQNPRHLVRRRGQEARLRCSPMKGHSHVYWYRQLPEEGLKFMVYLQKENIIDESGMPKERFSAEFPKEGPSILRIQQVVRGDSAAYFCASSSGQGASYNEQFFGPGTRLTVL.

This clonotype was detected ten times or more. The J gene is TRBJ2-5, the V gene TRBV5-1; tentative D call: TRBD1 (5 bases). Germline lookup yields CDR1 SGHRS and CDR2 YFSETQ. The CDR3 contains 15 residues. V was pared by 0 bases and J by 4 bases, with 13 bases between. CDR3 amino acids: CASSLGGSGGETQYF. In nucleotides, the CDR3 is TGCGCCAGCAGCTTGGGGGGCTCTGGTGGAGAGACCCAGTACTTC.

This clonotype was seen a handful of times. Mismatch with germline at one junction end may stem from a read error. V usage is TRBV20-1 and J usage is TRBJ2-2, with 11 bases matching TRBD2. This CDR3 region has 17 residues. CDR1 is DFQATT, CDR2 SNEGSKA, per germline (reference sequence). CDR3 in DNA: TGCTGTGCCAGGGGGCCCGGGACTAGCGGTAACACCGGGGAGCTGTTTTTT. Its translation is CCARGPGTSGNTGELFF.

This clonotype has at least ten counts. The chain has TRBV6-2 or TRBV6-3 and TRBJ2-7; possible D gene TRBD2, 6 bases. CDR1 and CDR2 from the germline V gene are MNHEY and SVGEGT. Trimming pared 10 bases from V and 7 bases from J, leaving 14 bases between. This CDR3 is 11 amino acids long. CDR3 residues: CATGDSGEQYV. CDR3 DNA: TGTGCCACCGGGGACTCGGGGGAGCAGTACGTC.

This clonotype was detected many times. J is TRBJ2-5 and V is TRBV5-1; TRBD1 matches at 8 bases. The CDR3 totals 13 residues. The germline gives CDR1 SGHRS, CDR2 YFSETQ. The ends lost 0 bases at V and 5 bases at J; junction bases unmatched: 0. CDR3 sequence (DNA): TGCGCCAGCAGCTTGGGACAGGGGGAGACCCAGTACTTC. It is translated as CASSLGQGETQYF. The whole variable domain, remainder taken from reference TRBV5-1 and TRBJ2-5, is KAGVTQTPRYLIKTRGQQVTLSCSPISGHRSVSWYQQTPGQGLQFLFEYFSETQRNKGNFPGRFSGRQFSNSRSEMNVSTLELGDSALYLCASSLGQGETQYFGPGTRLLVL.

This clonotype was seen ten or more times. V is TRBV4-1 and J is TRBJ1-1; maybe TRBD1 (5 bases). Germline CDR1 reads MGHRA; CDR2 reads YSYEKL. V was cut by 2 bases and J by 4 bases, with 11 bases left in between. This CDR3 comprises 14 residues. DNA for the CDR3: TGCGCCAGCAGCCAACTTTTTGGGGCCACTGAAGCTTTCTTT. Protein sequence: CASSQLFGATEAFF.

The sample holds many counts of this clonotype. The chain has TRBV5-4 and TRBJ2-3; TRBD2 agrees at 7 bases. The CDR3 has 17 residues. In germline, CDR1 is SGHNT, CDR2 YYREEE (reference sequence). V lost 3 bases, J lost 2 bases, and 12 bases stayed unmatched. CDR3 in amino acids: CASSSRKSGDFTDTQYF. CDR3 nucleotide sequence: TGTGCCAGCAGCTCCAGGAAGAGCGGGGATTTCACAGATACGCAGTATTTT.

This clonotype was seen repeatedly, ten times or more. This chain joins TRBV5-1 and TRBJ2-1, with D possibly matching TRBD2 (5 bases). CDR1 is SGHRS, CDR2 YFSETQ, per germline. Trimming took 4 bases from V and 2 from J, leaving 10 bases between them. The CDR3 contains 14 residues. CDR3 DNA: TGCGCCAGCAGCCCCGGAGCGGCCTACAATGAGCAGTTCTTC. This codes for CASSPGAAYNEQFF.

This clonotype turned up a few times. V and J are TRBV5-1 and TRBJ2-1; 11 bases fit TRBD2. Germline CDR1 and CDR2: SGHRS and YFSETQ. Losses at the gene ends were 4 bases for V and 3 bases for J; bases not matched to a gene: 3. The CDR3 is 15 amino acids. As DNA, the CDR3 is TGCGCCAGCAGCCCGACTAGCGGGGACTACAATGAGCAGTTCTTC. Encoded protein: CASSPTSGDYNEQFF.

This clonotype was seen many times. This rearrangement joins TRBV20-1 to TRBJ1-5; D perhaps matches TRBD1 (5 bases). From germline, CDR1 is DFQATT and CDR2 SNEGSKA (reference sequence). The V and J ends lost 5 bases and 0 bases respectively, with 14 bases between them. The CDR3 runs 15 residues. CDR3 sequence reads: CSARGTGNSNQPQHF. In DNA form, the CDR3 reads TGCAGTGCTCGTGGGACGGGGAATAGCAATCAGCCCCAGCATTTT.

This clonotype came up many times. The chain combines TRBV7-2 with TRBJ1-1; D unresolved. The CDR3 has 12 residues. V dropped 5 bases and J dropped 11 bases, with 15 bases sitting between them. Germline values: CDR1 SGHTA, CDR2 FQGNSA. As DNA, the CDR3 is TGTGCCAGCAGCCCCTTGACGTTGGGGGCTTTCTTT. It translates to CASSPLTLGAFF.

This clonotype was found many times. The V call is TRBV19, the J call TRBJ1-1; D uncertain. Germline values: CDR1 LNHDA, CDR2 SQIVND (reference sequence). The CDR3 length is 14 residues. The V and J ends lost 0 bases and 5 bases respectively, with 10 bases between them. For the CDR3, the DNA is TGTGCCAGTAGTATAGATCGAAGGTGGACTGAAGCTTTCTTT. This translates into CASSIDRRWTEAFF.

The table lists this clonotype with many counts. J is TRBJ2-3 and V is TRBV24-1; D call uncertain. Germline CDR1 reads KGHDR; CDR2 reads SFDVKD. Trimming cost V 7 bases and J 6 bases, with 10 bases left between them. The CDR3 runs to 12 residues. CDR3 sequence: CATRSPTDTQYF. CDR3 bases: TGTGCCACCAGGAGCCCCACGGATACGCAGTATTTT.